This is a list of T cell receptor beta chains from one sample in a study of blood T cell repertoires in COVID-19. Sequenced by immunoSEQ multiplex PCR; TCRdb stores in-frame clones only, minus some. The sample lists about 140,000 clones; around nine tenths were seen once. Sequencing was carried out using peripheral blood. The receptors were gathered from a woman aged 60-70 years with acute or convalescent COVID-19. Both conserved end residues are part of each CDR3. The order of the fields is V gene, D gene, J gene, clone size, CDR3 DNA, CDR3 protein. The D gene is left open where the match is weak. Expanded clones are given a class, and other clones once, few, many or no size at all.

V: TRBV6-5
D: TRBD2
J: TRBJ2-7
size: .
DNA: TGTGCCACCCGCCAGGAGCGGGGGACCCTCTACGAGCAGTACTTC
CDR3: CATRQERGTLYEQYF

V: TRBV11-2
D: .
J: TRBJ1-6
size: .
DNA: TGTGCCAGCAGCTTAGACAGGGGAAGGGCCTATAATTCACCCCTCCACTTT
CDR3: CASSLDRGRAYNSPLHF

V: TRBV5-6
D: TRBD1
J: TRBJ2-5
size: .
DNA: TGTGCCAGCAGTCCAGGGGGCTGGACCGGGACCCAGTACTTC
CDR3: CASSPGGWTGTQYF

V: TRBV5-4
D: TRBD1
J: TRBJ2-2
size: .
DNA: TGTGCCAGCAGGGCGGGACAGGGCTCGGCAAGGACCGGGGAGCTGTTTTTT
CDR3: CASRAGQGSARTGELFF

V: TRBV2
D: TRBD1
J: TRBJ2-7
size: .
DNA: TGTGCCAGCAGTGAAGCGCAGGGGGCGGGTCCCGAGCAGTACTTC
CDR3: CASSEAQGAGPEQYF

V: TRBV28
D: TRBD1
J: TRBJ2-1
size: .
DNA: TGTGCCACCACAGGGGAATCCTACAATGAGCAGTTCTTC
CDR3: CATTGESYNEQFF

V: TRBV28
D: .
J: TRBJ1-1
size: .
DNA: TGTGCCAGCAGTTCAAGAGTGGACACTGAAGCTTTCTTT
CDR3: CASSSRVDTEAFF

V: TRBV2
D: TRBD1
J: TRBJ1-6
size: .
DNA: TGTGCCAGCAGCGTACAGGGGGTGGATAATTCACCCCTCCACTTT
CDR3: CASSVQGVDNSPLHF

V: TRBV11-3
D: .
J: TRBJ2-1
size: .
DNA: TGTGCCAGCAGCTTAGAATCCTCCGTCAATGAGCAGTTCTTC
CDR3: CASSLESSVNEQFF

V: TRBV11-2
D: TRBD2
J: TRBJ2-1
size: .
DNA: TGTGCCAGCAGCTTAAGCGGGAGCTCCTACAATGAGCAGTTCTTC
CDR3: CASSLSGSSYNEQFF

V: TRBV7-6
D: TRBD1
J: TRBJ1-2
size: .
DNA: TGTGCCAGCAGCCCGAGGCAGGGGGCGAATGGCTACACCTTC
CDR3: CASSPRQGANGYTF

V: TRBV5-4
D: .
J: TRBJ1-3
size: .
DNA: TGTGCCAGCAGCTTTACTGGTGGAAACACCATATATTTT
CDR3: CASSFTGGNTIYF

V: TRBV7-7
D: TRBD1
J: TRBJ2-7
size: .
DNA: TGTGCTAGCAGTTCCGACAGGGATGGCGAGCAGTACTTC
CDR3: CASSSDRDGEQYF

V: TRBV7-9
D: TRBD1
J: TRBJ2-5
size: .
DNA: TGTGCCAGCAGCTTACGACAGGGGCAAGAGACCCAGTACTTC
CDR3: CASSLRQGQETQYF

V: TRBV10-3
D: TRBD2
J: TRBJ2-2
size: .
DNA: TGTGCCATCAGAACGGGACTAGCGGGGGGGTCCGACACCGGGGAGCTGTTTTTT
CDR3: CAIRTGLAGGSDTGELFF

V: TRBV20-1
D: .
J: TRBJ2-4
size: .
DNA: TGCAGTGCTAGTCCTAGCGTCTTGGAAAACATTCAGTACTTC
CDR3: CSASPSVLENIQYF

V: TRBV6-5
D: .
J: TRBJ1-3
size: .
DNA: TGTGCCAGCAGCGAGCTACTCATCCTCCAAAACACCATATATTTT
CDR3: CASSELLILQNTIYF

V: TRBV6-5
D: .
J: TRBJ1-5
size: .
DNA: TGTGCCAGCAGCTTCACAGGGTTGGGGGATCAGCCCCAGCATTTT
CDR3: CASSFTGLGDQPQHF

V: TRBV18
D: .
J: TRBJ1-1
size: .
DNA: TGTGCCAGCTCACTTATACAGGCGAACACTGAAGCTTTCTTT
CDR3: CASSLIQANTEAFF

V: TRBV5-1
D: .
J: TRBJ1-4
size: .
DNA: TGCGCCAGCAGCTTGACGGTCCAGGGCCTTAATGAAAAACTGTTTTTT
CDR3: CASSLTVQGLNEKLFF

V: TRBV5-1
D: .
J: TRBJ2-3
size: once
DNA: TGCGCCAGCAGCCCAAGAGAGGTCACAGATACGCAGTATTTT
CDR3: CASSPREVTDTQYF

V: TRBV5-8
D: TRBD2
J: TRBJ2-3
size: .
DNA: TGTGCCAGCAGCCCACGGGGGGCAGATACGCAGTATTTT
CDR3: CASSPRGADTQYF

V: TRBV6-5
D: TRBD1
J: TRBJ1-4
size: .
DNA: TGTGCCAGCAGAAGTGGACAGGGACGGGGTGAAAAACTGTTTTTT
CDR3: CASRSGQGRGEKLFF

V: TRBV5-6
D: .
J: TRBJ2-1
size: few
DNA: TGTGCCAGCAGCTTGGTACAGGGCGATGAGCAGTTCTTC
CDR3: CASSLVQGDEQFF

V: TRBV4-1
D: .
J: TRBJ1-2
size: .
DNA: TGCGCCAGCAGCCACGTCGGGCAGGGACTTGACTATGGCTACACCTTC
CDR3: CASSHVGQGLDYGYTF

V: TRBV6-5
D: .
J: TRBJ2-7
size: .
DNA: TGTGCCAGCAGTTACTCGATCGGGGGGCTCTCCTACGAGCAGTACTTC
CDR3: CASSYSIGGLSYEQYF

V: TRBV7-8
D: .
J: TRBJ1-5
size: .
DNA: TGTGCCAGCAGCTTAGGGTCCGGGACAAATAATCAGCCCCAGCATTTT
CDR3: CASSLGSGTNNQPQHF

V: TRBV7-9
D: TRBD2
J: TRBJ2-2
size: .
DNA: TGTGCCAGCAGCTTTAGCGGGGAAGTCGGGGAGCTGTTTTTT
CDR3: CASSFSGEVGELFF

V: TRBV2
D: TRBD1
J: TRBJ1-5
size: .
DNA: TGTGCCAGCAGCGGACAGGGGGAGCAGCCCCAGCATTTT
CDR3: CASSGQGEQPQHF

V: TRBV6-5
D: TRBD1
J: TRBJ2-7
size: .
DNA: TGTGCCAGCATTAACCGGGACAGGGCCTACGAGCAGTACTTC
CDR3: CASINRDRAYEQYF

V: TRBV5-1
D: .
J: TRBJ2-5
size: .
DNA: TGCGCCAGCAGCTTGGGGGACTTCAAAGAGACCCAGTACTTC
CDR3: CASSLGDFKETQYF